This T cell receptor beta chain was retrieved from a study of cytomegalovirus exposure and HLA in healthy donors. Use of 60 Vbeta and 13 Jbeta primers characterized the PCR. Here immunoSEQ multiplex PCR was the method, and the copy in TCRdb shows in-frame clones only, minus some. Counted here are 200,000 or so clones, about four fifths occurring once; the ten biggest clones make up 4.5% to 7.5%. Each of the donors was a healthy bone marrow donor. The sequence was collected from a woman in her thirties in good health and CMV-seropositive. Specimen: PBMCs.

Here the CDR3 reads CASSREVGVPQHF. The DNA of the CDR3 is TGTGCCAGCAGCCGCGAGGTAGGGGTCCCCCAGCATTTT. The chain is built from TRBV14 and TRBJ1-5; tentative D call: TRBD1 (5 bases). There are 13 residues in the CDR3. Between the trimmed V and J ends, which lost 4 bases and 10 bases, there was a span of 14 bases. CDR1 and CDR2 (germline): SGHDN, FVKESK. The full variable domain, in which reference TRBV14 and TRBJ1-5 provide the parts outside the CDR3, is EAGVTQFPSHSVIEKGQTVTLRCDPISGHDNLYWYRRVMGKEIKFLLHFVKESKQDESGMPNNRFLAERTGGTYSTLKVQPAELEDSGVYFCASSREVGVPQHFGDGTRLSIL.